This T cell receptor (beta chain) was sequenced for a study of T cell clones after liver transplantation. At the level of the study: Liver transplant recipients had immunosuppression withdrawal attempted within 2 years. Standard immunosuppression, with no induction, continued until 12-24 months after transplant. Three of the eight recipients were HCV-positive; the rest had non-autoimmune, non-viral transplant indications.

The germline CDR1 and CDR2 sequences are MGHRA and YSYEKL. Trimming removed 1 base from V and 3 bases from J, with 13 bases in between. The CDR3 loop spans 15 amino acids. This clone was observed once. The protocol was immunoSEQ multiplex PCR, while the TCRdb copy is restricted to in-frame clones and leaves out a portion. The sample contains roughly 15,000 clones, about nine tenths of which appear only once. The genes are TRBV4-1 and TRBJ2-7, with TRBD1 as a possible D gene (6 bases). Source: CD8+ T cells from blood, taken before liver transplant. This receptor was identified in a human donor who received a liver transplant. The DNA of the CDR3 is TGCGCCAGCAGCCAAGGACAGGACGTATTCTACGAGCAGTACTTC. Its translation is CASSQGQDVFYEQYF.